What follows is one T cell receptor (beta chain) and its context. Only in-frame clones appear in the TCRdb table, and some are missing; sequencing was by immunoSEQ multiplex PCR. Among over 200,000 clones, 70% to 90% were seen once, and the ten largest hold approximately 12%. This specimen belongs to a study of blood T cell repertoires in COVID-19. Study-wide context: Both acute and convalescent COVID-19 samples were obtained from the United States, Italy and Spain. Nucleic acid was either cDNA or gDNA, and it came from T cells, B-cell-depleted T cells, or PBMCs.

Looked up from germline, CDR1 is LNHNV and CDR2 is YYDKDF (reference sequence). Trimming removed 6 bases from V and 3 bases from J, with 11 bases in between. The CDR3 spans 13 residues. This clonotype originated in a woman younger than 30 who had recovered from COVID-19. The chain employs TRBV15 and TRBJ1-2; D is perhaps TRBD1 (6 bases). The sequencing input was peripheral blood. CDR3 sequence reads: CATSHDRYYGYTF. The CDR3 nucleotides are TGTGCCACCAGTCACGACAGGTACTATGGCTACACCTTC.